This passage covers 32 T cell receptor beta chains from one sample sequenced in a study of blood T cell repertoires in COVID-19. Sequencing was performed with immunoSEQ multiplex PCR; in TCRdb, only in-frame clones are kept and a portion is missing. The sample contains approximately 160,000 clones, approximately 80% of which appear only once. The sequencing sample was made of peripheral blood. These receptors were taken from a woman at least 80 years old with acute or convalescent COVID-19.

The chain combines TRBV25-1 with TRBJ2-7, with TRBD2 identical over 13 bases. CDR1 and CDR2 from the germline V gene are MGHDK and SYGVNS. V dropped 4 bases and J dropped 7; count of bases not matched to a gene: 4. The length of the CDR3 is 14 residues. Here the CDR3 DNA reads TGTGCCAGCAGTGGGACTAGCGGGGGACATGAGCAGTACTTC. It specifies CASSGTSGGHEQYF.

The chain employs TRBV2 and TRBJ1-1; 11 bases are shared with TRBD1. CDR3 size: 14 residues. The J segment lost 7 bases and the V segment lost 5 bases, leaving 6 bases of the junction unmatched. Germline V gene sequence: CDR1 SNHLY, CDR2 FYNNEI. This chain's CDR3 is CASSKGQGADEAFF. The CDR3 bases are TGTGCCAGCAGTAAAGGACAGGGGGCCGATGAAGCTTTCTTT.

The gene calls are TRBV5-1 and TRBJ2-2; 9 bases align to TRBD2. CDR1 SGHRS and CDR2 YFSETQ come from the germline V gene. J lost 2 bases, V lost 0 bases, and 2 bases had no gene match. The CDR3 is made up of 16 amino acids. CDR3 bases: TGCGCCAGCAGCTTGGGTCTAGCGGGAAACACCGGGGAGCTGTTTTTT. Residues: CASSLGLAGNTGELFF. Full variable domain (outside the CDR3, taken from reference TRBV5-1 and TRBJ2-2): KAGVTQTPRYLIKTRGQQVTLSCSPISGHRSVSWYQQTPGQGLQFLFEYFSETQRNKGNFPGRFSGRQFSNSRSEMNVSTLELGDSALYLCASSLGLAGNTGELFFGEGSRLTVL.

The CDR3 DNA is TGCAGCGTTAACAACAGGGGGGAGACCCAGTACTTC. Translating gives CSVNNRGETQYF. The gene calls are TRBV29-1 and TRBJ2-5; 8 nucleotides line up with TRBD1. The CDR3 contains 12 residues. Germline V gene lookup returns CDR1 SQVTM and CDR2 ANQGSEA. J was trimmed by 5 bases and V by 5 bases; bases with no gene match: 4.

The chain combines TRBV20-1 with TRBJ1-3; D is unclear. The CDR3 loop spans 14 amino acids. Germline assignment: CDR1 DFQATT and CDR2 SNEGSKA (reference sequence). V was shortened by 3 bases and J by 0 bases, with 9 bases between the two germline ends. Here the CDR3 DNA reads TGCAGTGCTAGTTCCCAGGACTCTGGAAACACCATATATTTT. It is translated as CSASSQDSGNTIYF.

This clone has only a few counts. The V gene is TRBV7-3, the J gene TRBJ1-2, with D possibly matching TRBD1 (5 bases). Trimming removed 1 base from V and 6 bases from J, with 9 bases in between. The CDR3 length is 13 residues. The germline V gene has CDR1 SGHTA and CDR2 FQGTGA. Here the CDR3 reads CASSLIGGNGYTF. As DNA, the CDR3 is TGTGCCAGCAGCTTAATTGGGGGGAATGGCTACACCTTC.

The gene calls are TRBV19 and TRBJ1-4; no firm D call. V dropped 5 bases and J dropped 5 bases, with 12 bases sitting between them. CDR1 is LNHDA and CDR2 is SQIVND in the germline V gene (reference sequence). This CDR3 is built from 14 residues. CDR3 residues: CASSLGSLNEKLFF. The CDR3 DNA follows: TGTGCCAGTAGTTTGGGCAGCCTAAATGAAAAACTGTTTTTT.

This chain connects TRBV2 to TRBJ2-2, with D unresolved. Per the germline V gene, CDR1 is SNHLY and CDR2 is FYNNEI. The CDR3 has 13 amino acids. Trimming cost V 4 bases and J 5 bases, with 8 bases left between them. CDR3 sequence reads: CASSGERTGELFF. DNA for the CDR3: TGTGCCAGCAGTGGAGAGAGAACCGGGGAGCTGTTTTTT.

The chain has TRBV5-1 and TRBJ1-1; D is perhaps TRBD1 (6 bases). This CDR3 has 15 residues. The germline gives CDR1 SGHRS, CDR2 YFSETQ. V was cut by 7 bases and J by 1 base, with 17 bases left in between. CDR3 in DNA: TGCGCCAGCCGCTGGACAGTTGGGGAGAACACTGAAGCTTTCTTT. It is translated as CASRWTVGENTEAFF.

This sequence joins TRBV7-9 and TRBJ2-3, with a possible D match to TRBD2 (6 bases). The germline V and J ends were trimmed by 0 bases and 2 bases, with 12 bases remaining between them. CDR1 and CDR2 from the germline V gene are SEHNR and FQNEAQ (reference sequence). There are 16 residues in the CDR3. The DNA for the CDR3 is TGTGCCAGCAGCTTAGCGCGGGGAACCTACACAGATACGCAGTATTTT. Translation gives CASSLARGTYTDTQYF.

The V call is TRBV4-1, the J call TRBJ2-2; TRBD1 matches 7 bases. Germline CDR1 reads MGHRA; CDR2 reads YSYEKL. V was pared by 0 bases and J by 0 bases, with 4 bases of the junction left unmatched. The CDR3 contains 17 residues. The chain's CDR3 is CASSQELGTANTGELFF. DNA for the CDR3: TGCGCCAGCAGCCAAGAGCTTGGGACAGCGAACACCGGGGAGCTGTTTTTT.

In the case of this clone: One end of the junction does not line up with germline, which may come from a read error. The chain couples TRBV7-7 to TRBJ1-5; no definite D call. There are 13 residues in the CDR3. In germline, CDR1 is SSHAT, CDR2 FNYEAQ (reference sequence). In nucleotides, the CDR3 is TGTGCTAGCAGCCCCCAAAGAGATCAGCCCCAGCATTTT. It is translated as CASSPQRDQPQHF.

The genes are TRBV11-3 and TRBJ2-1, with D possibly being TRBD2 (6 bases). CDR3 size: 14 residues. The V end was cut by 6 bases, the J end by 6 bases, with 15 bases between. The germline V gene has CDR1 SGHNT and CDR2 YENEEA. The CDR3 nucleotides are TGTGCCAGCAGTTCTCGCCGGGAGACCAATGAGCAGTTCTTC. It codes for CASSSRRETNEQFF.

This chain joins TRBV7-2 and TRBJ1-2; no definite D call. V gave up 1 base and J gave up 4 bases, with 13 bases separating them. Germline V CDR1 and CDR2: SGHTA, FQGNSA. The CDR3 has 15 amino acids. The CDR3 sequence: CASSLEPGVGYGYTF. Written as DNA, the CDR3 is TGTGCCAGCAGCTTAGAGCCCGGGGTGGGCTATGGCTACACCTTC.

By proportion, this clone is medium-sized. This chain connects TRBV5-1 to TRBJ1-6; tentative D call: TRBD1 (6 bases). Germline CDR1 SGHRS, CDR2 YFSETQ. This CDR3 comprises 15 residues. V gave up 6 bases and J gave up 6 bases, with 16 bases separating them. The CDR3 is CASTKNGQPNSPLHF. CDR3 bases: TGCGCCAGCACAAAGAACGGACAGCCTAATTCACCCCTCCACTTT.

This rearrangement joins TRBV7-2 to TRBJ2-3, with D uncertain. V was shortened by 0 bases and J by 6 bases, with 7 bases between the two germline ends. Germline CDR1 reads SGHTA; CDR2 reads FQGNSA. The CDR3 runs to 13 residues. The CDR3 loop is CASSLALPDTQYF. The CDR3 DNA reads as TGTGCCAGCAGCTTAGCCCTTCCCGATACGCAGTATTTT. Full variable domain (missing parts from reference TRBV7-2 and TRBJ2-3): GAGVSQSPSNKVTEKGKDVELRCDPISGHTALYWYRQSLGQGLEFLIYFQGNSAPDKSGLPSDRFSAERTGGSVSTLTIQRTQQEDSAVYLCASSLALPDTQYFGPGTRLTVL.

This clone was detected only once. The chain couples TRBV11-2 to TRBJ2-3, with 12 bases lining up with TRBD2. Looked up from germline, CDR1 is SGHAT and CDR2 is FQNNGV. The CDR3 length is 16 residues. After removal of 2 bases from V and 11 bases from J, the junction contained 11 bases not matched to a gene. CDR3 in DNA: TGTGCCAGCAGCTTATTTGGGACTAGCGGGTTCTTAGGGCAGTATTTT. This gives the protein CASSLFGTSGFLGQYF. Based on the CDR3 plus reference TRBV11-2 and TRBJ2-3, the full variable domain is EAGVAQSPRYKIIEKRQSVAFWCNPISGHATLYWYQQILGQGPKLLIQFQNNGVVDDSQLPKDRFSAERLKGVDSTLKIQPAKLEDSAVYLCASSLFGTSGFLGQYFGPGTRLTVL.

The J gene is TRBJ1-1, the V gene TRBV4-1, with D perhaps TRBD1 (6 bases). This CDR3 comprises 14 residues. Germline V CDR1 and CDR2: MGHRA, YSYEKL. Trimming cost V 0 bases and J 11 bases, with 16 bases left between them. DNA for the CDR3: TGCGCCAGCAGCCAAGATTCAGGGGAAGAGGTGGCTTTCTTT. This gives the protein CASSQDSGEEVAFF.

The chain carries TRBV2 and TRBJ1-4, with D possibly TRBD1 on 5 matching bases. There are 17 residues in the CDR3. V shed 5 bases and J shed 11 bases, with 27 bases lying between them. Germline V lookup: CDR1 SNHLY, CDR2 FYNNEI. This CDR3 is CASSYLGGAQVLGKLFF. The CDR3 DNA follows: TGTGCCAGCAGTTACCTAGGAGGGGCGCAAGTTCTAGGGAAACTGTTTTTT.

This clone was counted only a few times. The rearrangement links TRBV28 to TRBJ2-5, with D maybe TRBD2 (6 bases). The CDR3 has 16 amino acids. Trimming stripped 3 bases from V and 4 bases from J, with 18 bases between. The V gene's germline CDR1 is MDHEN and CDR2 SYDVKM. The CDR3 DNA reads TGTGCCAGCAGTTTTTCTAGCGCCCTAGGTAGAGAGACCCAGTACTTC. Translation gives CASSFSSALGRETQYF.

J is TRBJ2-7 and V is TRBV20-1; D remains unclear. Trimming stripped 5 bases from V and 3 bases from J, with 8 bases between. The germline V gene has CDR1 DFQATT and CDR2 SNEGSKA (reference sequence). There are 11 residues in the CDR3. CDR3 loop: CSARSNYEQYF. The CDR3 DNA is TGCAGTGCTCGCAGTAACTACGAGCAGTACTTC.

CDR3 sequence (DNA): TGTGCCAGCAGCTTAAGGTCTGGACTAGGGAGGGGGGAGCAGTTCTTC. It specifies CASSLRSGLGRGEQFF. This sequence joins TRBV7-2 and TRBJ2-1; D perhaps matches TRBD2 (7 bases). Between the trimmed V and J ends, which lost 2 bases and 10 bases, there was a span of 21 bases. Germline CDR1 SGHTA, CDR2 FQGNSA. The CDR3 covers 16 residues.

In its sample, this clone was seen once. CDR3 region: CASSGGRDSLTDTQYF. The CDR3 DNA is TGTGCCAGCAGCGGGGGGCGGGACAGCCTCACAGATACGCAGTATTTT. The chain links TRBV9 to TRBJ2-3; D may be TRBD1 (7 bases). This CDR3 comprises 16 residues. Trimming pared 3 bases from V and 2 bases from J, leaving 16 bases between. Germline V gene sequence: CDR1 SGDLS, CDR2 YYNGEE.

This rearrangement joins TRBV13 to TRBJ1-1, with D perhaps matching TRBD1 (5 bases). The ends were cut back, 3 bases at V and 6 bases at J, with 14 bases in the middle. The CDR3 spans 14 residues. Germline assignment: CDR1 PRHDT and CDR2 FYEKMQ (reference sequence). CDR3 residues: CASSFRASRAEAFF. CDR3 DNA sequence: TGTGCCAGCAGCTTCAGGGCCAGCCGGGCTGAAGCTTTCTTT. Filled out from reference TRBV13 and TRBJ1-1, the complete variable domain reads AAGVIQSPRHLIKEKRETATLKCYPIPRHDTVYWYQQGPGQDPQFLISFYEKMQSDKGSIPDRFSAQQFSDYHSELNMSSLELGDSALYFCASSFRASRAEAFFGQGTRLTVV.

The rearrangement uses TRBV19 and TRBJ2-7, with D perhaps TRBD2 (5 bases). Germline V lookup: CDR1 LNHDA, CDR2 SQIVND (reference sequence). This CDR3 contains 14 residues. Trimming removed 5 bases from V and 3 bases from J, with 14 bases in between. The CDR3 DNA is TGTGCCAGTAGTTTCAGTGGACTGTACTACGAGCAGTACTTC. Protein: CASSFSGLYYEQYF.

CDR3 sequence reads: CASSWLGSGNTIYF. DNA of the CDR3: TGTGCCAGCAGCTGGCTCGGGAGTGGAAACACCATATATTTT. The chain combines TRBV13 with TRBJ1-3; no clear D gene. Germline V lookup: CDR1 PRHDT, CDR2 FYEKMQ (reference sequence). With 4 bases removed from V and 3 bases from J, the gap between germline ends came to 10 bases. This CDR3 comprises 14 residues.

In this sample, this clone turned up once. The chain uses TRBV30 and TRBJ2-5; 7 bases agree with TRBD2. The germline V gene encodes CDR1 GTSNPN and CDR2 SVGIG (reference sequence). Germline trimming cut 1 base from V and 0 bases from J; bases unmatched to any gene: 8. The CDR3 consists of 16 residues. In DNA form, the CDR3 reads TGTGCCTGGAGTGGGGGGGGAATAGGATACCAAGAGACCCAGTACTTC. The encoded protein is CAWSGGGIGYQETQYF.

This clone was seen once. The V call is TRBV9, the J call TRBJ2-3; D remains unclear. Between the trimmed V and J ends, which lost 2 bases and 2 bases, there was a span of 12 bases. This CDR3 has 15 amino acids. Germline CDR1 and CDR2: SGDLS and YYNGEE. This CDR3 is CASSVSLGITDTQYF. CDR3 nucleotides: TGTGCCAGCAGCGTTTCGCTAGGAATCACAGATACGCAGTATTTT.

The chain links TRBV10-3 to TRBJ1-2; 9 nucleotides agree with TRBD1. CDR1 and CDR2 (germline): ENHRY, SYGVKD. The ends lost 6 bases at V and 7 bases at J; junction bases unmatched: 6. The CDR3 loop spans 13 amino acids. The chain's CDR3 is CAIRTGQGVGYTF. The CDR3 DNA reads TGTGCCATCAGAACGGGACAGGGAGTTGGCTACACCTTC.

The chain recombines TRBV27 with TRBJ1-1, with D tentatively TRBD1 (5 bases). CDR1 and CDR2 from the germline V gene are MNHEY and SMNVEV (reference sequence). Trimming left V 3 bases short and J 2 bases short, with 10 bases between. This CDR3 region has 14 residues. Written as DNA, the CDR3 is TGTGCCAGCAGTTTGGCGACAGATAACACTGAAGCTTTCTTT. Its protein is CASSLATDNTEAFF.

CDR3 in amino acids: CASSTDRLYGYTF. CDR3 sequence (DNA): TGTGCCAGCAGTACGGACAGGCTTTATGGCTACACCTTC. The chain carries TRBV27 and TRBJ1-2; 7 nucleotides line up with TRBD1. The CDR3 length is 13 residues. The V segment lost 5 bases and the J segment 5 bases; nucleotides outside the gene matches: 5. Germline V lookup: CDR1 MNHEY, CDR2 SMNVEV (reference sequence).

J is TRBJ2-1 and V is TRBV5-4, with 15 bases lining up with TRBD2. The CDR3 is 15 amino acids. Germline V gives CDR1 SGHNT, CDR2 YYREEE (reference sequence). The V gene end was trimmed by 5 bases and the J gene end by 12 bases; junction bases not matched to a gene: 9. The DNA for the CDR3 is TGTGCCAGCAGGAATTGGACTAGCGGGGGGGTCTGGCAGTTCTTC. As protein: CASRNWTSGGVWQFF. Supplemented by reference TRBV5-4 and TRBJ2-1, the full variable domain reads ETGVTQSPTHLIKTRGQQVTLRCSSQSGHNTVSWYQQALGQGPQFIFQYYREEENGRGNFPPRFSGLQFPNYSSELNVNALELDDSALYLCASRNWTSGGVWQFFGPGTRLTVL.